These 24 T cell receptor beta chains came from one sample sequenced in a study of blood T cell repertoires in COVID-19. TCRdb's copy holds only in-frame clones and misses some; the assay was immunoSEQ multiplex PCR. Altogether some 370,000 clones are present, nearly 90% being singletons, with the ten largest covering approximately 6.2%. Specimen: peripheral blood. These receptors all come from a man aged 18 to 29 with active or convalescent COVID-19.

This chain joins TRBV7-6 and TRBJ1-1; 9 bases match TRBD1. Germline CDR1 reads SGHVS; CDR2 reads FNYEAQ. The CDR3 is made up of 15 amino acids. J gave up 5 bases and V 1 base, and 5 bases lay outside the gene matches. The CDR3 region is CASSLGWTGVTEAFF. For the CDR3, the DNA is TGTGCCAGCAGCTTAGGTTGGACAGGGGTGACTGAAGCTTTCTTT. Complete variable domain (other parts from reference TRBV7-6 and TRBJ1-1): GAGVSQSPRYKVTKRGQDVALRCDPISGHVSLYWYRQALGQGPEFLTYFNYEAQQDKSGLPNDRFSAERPEGSISTLTIQRTEQRDSAMYRCASSLGWTGVTEAFFGQGTRLTVV.

The chain is built from TRBV6-1 and TRBJ2-7; 8 bases are a match to TRBD2. V gave up 1 base and J gave up 1 base; unmatched junction bases: 3. CDR1 is MNHNS and CDR2 is SASEGT in the germline V gene. This CDR3 contains 15 residues. CDR3 amino acids: CASSEELAGSYEQYF. CDR3 sequence (DNA): TGTGCCAGCAGTGAAGAATTAGCGGGATCCTACGAGCAGTACTTC.

The chain has TRBV7-9 and TRBJ2-7; perhaps TRBD1 as D (6 bases). This CDR3 is 13 amino acids long. V was pared by 4 bases and J by 5 bases, with 12 bases between. The germline gives CDR1 SEHNR, CDR2 FQNEAQ (reference sequence). In DNA, the CDR3 is TGTGCCAGCAGCTATGCAGGGGTCCACGAGCAGTACTTC. It codes for CASSYAGVHEQYF.

V gene TRBV28 combines with J gene TRBJ2-1; 10 nucleotides align to TRBD1. The CDR3 runs to 16 residues. Germline V gives CDR1 MDHEN, CDR2 SYDVKM. With V trimmed by 4 bases and J by 2 bases, 5 bases remained unmatched. The CDR3 DNA reads as TGTGCCAGCAGTTCCTTGACAGGGGGCGCCTACAATGAGCAGTTCTTC. It yields the protein CASSSLTGGAYNEQFF.

This chain joins TRBV9 and TRBJ2-3, with 8 bases that match TRBD2. Germline CDR1 is SGDLS and CDR2 is YYNGEE. The CDR3 is made up of 15 amino acids. The trim removed 4 bases at V and 0 bases at J, leaving 4 bases unmatched. DNA of the CDR3: TGTGCCAGCAGCACGATAGCGGGAAGCACAGATACGCAGTATTTT. This sequence encodes CASSTIAGSTDTQYF.

The table lists this clone with a count of one. The V and J genes are TRBV7-9 and TRBJ2-2; D is perhaps TRBD1 (7 bases). The CDR3 extends over 13 amino acids. The germline V gene has CDR1 SEHNR and CDR2 FQNEAQ (reference sequence). With 11 bases removed from V and 7 bases from J, the gap between germline ends came to 17 bases. This CDR3 is CAPGGSAIGELFF. For the CDR3, the DNA is TGTGCCCCAGGGGGGTCGGCTATCGGGGAGCTGTTTTTT.

V is TRBV19 and J is TRBJ2-7, with a weak D call TRBD1 (5 bases). V was pared by 3 bases and J by 3 bases, with 12 bases between. The CDR3 runs 14 residues. Germline CDR1 LNHDA, CDR2 SQIVND (reference sequence). The CDR3 is CASSIPGSDYEQYF. Here the CDR3 DNA reads TGTGCCAGTAGTATCCCAGGGTCAGACTACGAGCAGTACTTC.

The chain uses TRBV7-2 and TRBJ1-1; TRBD1 matches 8 bases. The CDR3 length is 13 residues. V lost 4 bases and J lost 8; bases outside the gene matches: 6. Germline lookup yields CDR1 SGHTA and CDR2 FQGNSA. CDR3 sequence reads: CASSSQGDGEAFF. The CDR3 DNA reads as TGTGCCAGCAGCTCACAGGGGGACGGGGAAGCTTTCTTT.

This chain links TRBV6-6 with TRBJ2-7; TRBD1 aligns across 9 bases. The CDR3 is 15 amino acids. V trimming: 10 bases; J trimming: 0 bases; junction bases outside the gene matches: 10. CDR1 and CDR2 (germline): MNHNY, SVGAGI (reference sequence). The CDR3: CAITQGASSSYEQYF. CDR3 in DNA: TGTGCCATTACACAGGGGGCGTCCAGCTCCTACGAGCAGTACTTC.

The V call is TRBV19, the J call TRBJ2-1, with D perhaps matching TRBD1 (6 bases). The CDR3 spans 15 residues. Germline-derived CDR1 and CDR2 are LNHDA and SQIVND (reference sequence). Trimming removed 2 bases from V and 9 bases from J, with 17 bases in between. The CDR3 protein is CASSISAQPQGEQFF. For the CDR3, the DNA is TGTGCCAGTAGTATATCGGCGCAACCACAGGGTGAGCAGTTCTTC.

This rearrangement joins TRBV7-8 to TRBJ2-7; 11 bases match TRBD2. This CDR3 is built from 14 residues. Trimming took 2 bases from V and 3 from J; bases not matched to a gene: 0. The germline V gene encodes CDR1 SGHVS and CDR2 FQNEAQ. The CDR3 sequence: CASSLLAGGYEQYF. The CDR3 bases are TGTGCCAGCAGCTTACTAGCGGGGGGCTACGAGCAGTACTTC.

The chain links TRBV18 to TRBJ1-2; D gene ambiguous. V was shortened by 0 bases and J by 2 bases, with 7 bases between the two germline ends. The length of the CDR3 is 14 residues. Germline-derived CDR1 and CDR2 are KGHSH and LQKENI. CDR3 coding DNA: TGTGCCAGCTCACCACCGAGGCAGAACTATGGCTACACCTTC. Protein: CASSPPRQNYGYTF. Based on the CDR3 plus reference TRBV18 and TRBJ1-2, the full variable domain is NAGVMQNPRHLVRRRGQEARLRCSPMKGHSHVYWYRQLPEEGLKFMVYLQKENIIDESGMPKERFSAEFPKEGPSILRIQQVVRGDSAAYFCASSPPRQNYGYTFGSGTRLTVV.

The chain couples TRBV9 to TRBJ2-5; 9 positions match TRBD2. This CDR3 is built from 15 residues. Germline-derived CDR1 and CDR2 are SGDLS and YYNGEE. The junction had 3 bases not matched to a gene; V was cut back by 0 bases and J by 3 bases. In DNA, the CDR3 is TGTGCCAGCAGCGTAGGTGCTAGCGGGAAAGAGACCCAGTACTTC. As protein: CASSVGASGKETQYF.

The chain employs TRBV29-1 and TRBJ1-5, with D uncertain. CDR3 length: 15 residues. Germline loops: CDR1 SQVTM, CDR2 ANQGSEA. Trimming stripped 4 bases from V and 4 bases from J, with 17 bases between. The CDR3 coding sequence is TGCAGCGTTGCGGATGGGCTCCTTGGGAATCAGCCCCAGCATTTT. It is translated as CSVADGLLGNQPQHF.

The V gene is TRBV18, the J gene TRBJ1-6; tentatively, D is TRBD1 (6 bases). Germline CDR1 KGHSH, CDR2 LQKENI. Trimming removed 4 bases from V and 5 bases from J, with 12 bases in between. The CDR3 loop spans 15 amino acids. The chain's CDR3 is CASSQTGSDNSPLHF. CDR3 in DNA: TGTGCCAGCTCACAAACAGGGTCGGATAATTCACCCCTCCACTTT.

In regard to this clone: Additional DNA sequences in this sample encode the identical CDR3. The chain combines TRBV5-1 with TRBJ1-1; TRBD1 matches at 9 bases. This CDR3 has 15 residues. The germline CDR1 and CDR2 sequences are SGHRS and YFSETQ. Trimming removed 0 bases from V and 2 bases from J; junction bases left unmatched: 2. CDR3 bases: TGCGCCAGCAGCTTGGGGGGACAGGGAAACACTGAAGCTTTCTTT. It is translated as CASSLGGQGNTEAFF.

The chain has TRBV5-6 and TRBJ1-6; D unresolved. The CDR3 extends over 17 amino acids. V lost 4 bases, J lost 2 bases, and 16 bases lay in between. The V gene's germline CDR1 is SGHDT and CDR2 YYEEEE. The CDR3 here is CASSTAKEGPYNSPLHF. CDR3 nucleotide sequence: TGTGCCAGCAGCACAGCTAAGGAGGGCCCCTATAATTCACCCCTCCACTTT.

This chain uses TRBV7-3 with TRBJ2-2; 7 bases are shared with TRBD1. V lost 5 bases and J lost 1; bases outside the gene matches: 7. Germline CDR1 and CDR2: SGHTA and FQGTGA. The CDR3 spans 16 residues. The CDR3 loop is CASSKTGTENTGELFF. In DNA, the CDR3 is TGTGCCAGCAGCAAGACCGGGACAGAGAACACCGGGGAGCTGTTTTTT. The full variable domain, its missing parts supplied by reference TRBV7-3 and TRBJ2-2, is GAGVSQTPSNKVTEKGKYVELRCDPISGHTALYWYRQSLGQGPEFLIYFQGTGAADDSGLPNDRFFAVRPEGSVSTLKIQRTERGDSAVYLCASSKTGTENTGELFFGEGSRLTVL.

The chain employs TRBV29-1 and TRBJ1-2; 7 nucleotides line up with TRBD1. V was pared by 4 bases and J by 2 bases, with 4 bases of the junction left unmatched. Looked up from germline, CDR1 is SQVTM and CDR2 is ANQGSEA. This CDR3 has 13 residues. CDR3 amino acids: CSVGDRANYGYTF. The CDR3, as DNA: TGCAGCGTTGGAGACAGGGCCAACTATGGCTACACCTTC.

The table lists this clone with a count of one. J is TRBJ1-6 and V is TRBV4-1, with D unresolved. From germline, CDR1 is MGHRA and CDR2 YSYEKL. With 2 bases removed from V and 5 bases from J, the gap between germline ends came to 13 bases. The CDR3 spans 16 residues. The CDR3 nucleotides read TGCGCCAGCAGCCAACCTCGGCGGGGAAATAATTCACCCCTCCACTTT. This translates into CASSQPRRGNNSPLHF.

Details on this clone: Relative to the germline gene, one junction end is altered; a read error may explain this. The rearrangement joins TRBV3-1 (or the pseudogene TRBV3-2) to TRBJ1-5, with D tentatively TRBD1 (5 bases). The length of the CDR3 is 15 residues. Germline CDR1 is LGHDT and CDR2 is YNNKEL (reference sequence). CDR3 sequence (DNA): TGTGCCAGCAGCCAAGATGGGGGGGGGAATCAACCCCAGCATTTT. It translates to CASSQDGGGNQPQHF.

The chain couples TRBV2 to TRBJ1-5; tentative D call: TRBD1 (5 bases). The CDR3 runs 13 residues. Between the trimmed V and J ends, which lost 7 bases and 3 bases, there was a span of 10 bases. CDR1 SNHLY and CDR2 FYNNEI come from the germline V gene. CDR3: CASTSRVNQPQHF. The DNA for the CDR3 is TGTGCCAGCACAAGCAGGGTCAATCAGCCCCAGCATTTT.

The chain carries TRBV7-6 and TRBJ1-2, with D maybe TRBD1 (6 bases). V was pared by 5 bases and J by 6 bases, with 16 bases between. This CDR3 has 14 residues. Germline values: CDR1 SGHVS, CDR2 FNYEAQ. CDR3 loop: CASSLVGASDGYTF. The CDR3 bases are TGTGCCAGCAGCCTTGTGGGGGCCTCGGATGGCTACACCTTC.

This clone has only one observation. Germline and junction disagree at one end, which may indicate a read error. V is TRBV18 and J is TRBJ1-6; 7 bases align to TRBD1. CDR1 KGHSH and CDR2 LQKENI come from the germline V gene. CDR3 length: 15 amino acids. Written as DNA, the CDR3 is TGTGCCAGCTCACCAACAGGGGCAAATAAATCACCCCTCCACTTT. Its protein is CASSPTGANKSPLHF.